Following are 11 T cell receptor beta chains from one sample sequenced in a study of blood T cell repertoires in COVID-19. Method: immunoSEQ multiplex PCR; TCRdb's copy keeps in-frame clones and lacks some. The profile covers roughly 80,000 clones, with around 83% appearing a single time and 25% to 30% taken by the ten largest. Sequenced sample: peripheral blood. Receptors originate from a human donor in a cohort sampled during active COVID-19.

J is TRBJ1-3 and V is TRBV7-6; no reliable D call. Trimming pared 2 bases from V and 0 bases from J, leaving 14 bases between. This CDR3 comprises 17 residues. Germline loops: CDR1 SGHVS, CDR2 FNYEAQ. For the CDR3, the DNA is TGTGCCAGCAGCTTATTTACCCTAGAGGGCTCTGGAAACACCATATATTTT. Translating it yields CASSLFTLEGSGNTIYF.

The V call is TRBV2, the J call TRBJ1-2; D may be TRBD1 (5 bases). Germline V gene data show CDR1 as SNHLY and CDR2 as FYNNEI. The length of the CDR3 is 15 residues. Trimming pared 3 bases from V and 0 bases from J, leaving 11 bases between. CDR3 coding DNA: TGTGCCAGCAGTGACGAGGCCAGGGCTAACTATGGCTACACCTTC. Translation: CASSDEARANYGYTF.

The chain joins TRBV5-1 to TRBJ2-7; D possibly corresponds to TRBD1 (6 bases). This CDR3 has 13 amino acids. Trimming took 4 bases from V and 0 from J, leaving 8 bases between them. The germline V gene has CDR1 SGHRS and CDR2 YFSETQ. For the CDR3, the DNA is TGCGCCAGCAGCCGGGACAACTCCTACGAGCAGTACTTC. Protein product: CASSRDNSYEQYF.

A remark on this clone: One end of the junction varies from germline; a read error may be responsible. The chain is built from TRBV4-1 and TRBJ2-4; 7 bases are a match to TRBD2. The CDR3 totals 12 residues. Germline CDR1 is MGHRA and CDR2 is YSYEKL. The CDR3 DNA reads TGCGCCAGCAGCCAAGGATTGGGCGGGGGTCCCTTC. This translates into CASSQGLGGGPF.

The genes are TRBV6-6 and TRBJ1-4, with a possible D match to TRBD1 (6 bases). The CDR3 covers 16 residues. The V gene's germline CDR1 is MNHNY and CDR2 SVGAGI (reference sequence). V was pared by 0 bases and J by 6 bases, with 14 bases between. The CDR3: CASSYSPGTSDEKLFF. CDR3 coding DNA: TGTGCCAGCAGTTACTCCCCCGGGACATCAGATGAAAAACTGTTTTTT.

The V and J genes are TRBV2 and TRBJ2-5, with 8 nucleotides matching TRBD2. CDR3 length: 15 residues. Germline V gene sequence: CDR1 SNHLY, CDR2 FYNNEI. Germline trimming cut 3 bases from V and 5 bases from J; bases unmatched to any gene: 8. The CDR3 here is CASSEDSGTPETQYF. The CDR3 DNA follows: TGTGCCAGCAGTGAGGATAGCGGGACCCCGGAGACCCAGTACTTC. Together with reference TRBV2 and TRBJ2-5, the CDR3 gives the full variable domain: EPEVTQTPSHQVTQMGQEVILRCVPISNHLYFYWYRQILGQKVEFLVSFYNNEISEKSEIFDDQFSVERPDGSNFTLKIRSTKLEDSAMYFCASSEDSGTPETQYFGPGTRLLVL.

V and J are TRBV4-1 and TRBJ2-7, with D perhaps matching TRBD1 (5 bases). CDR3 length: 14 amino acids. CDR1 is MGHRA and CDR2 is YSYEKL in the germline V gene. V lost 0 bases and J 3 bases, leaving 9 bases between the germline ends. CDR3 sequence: CASSQEDRHYEQYF. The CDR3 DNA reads TGCGCCAGCAGCCAAGAAGACAGACACTACGAGCAGTACTTC.

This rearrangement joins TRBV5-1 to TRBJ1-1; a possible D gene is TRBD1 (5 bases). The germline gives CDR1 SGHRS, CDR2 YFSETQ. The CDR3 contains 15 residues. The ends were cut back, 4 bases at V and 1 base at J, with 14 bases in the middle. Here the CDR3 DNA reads TGCGCCAGCAGCACTGACAGTCCGCGGAACACTGAAGCTTTCTTT. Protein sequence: CASSTDSPRNTEAFF.

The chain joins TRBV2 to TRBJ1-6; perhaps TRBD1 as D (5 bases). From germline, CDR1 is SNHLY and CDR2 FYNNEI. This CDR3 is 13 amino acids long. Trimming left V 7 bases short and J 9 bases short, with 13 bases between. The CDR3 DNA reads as TGTGCCAGCACTGGGCAGGGTACTTCACCCCTCCACTTT. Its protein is CASTGQGTSPLHF.

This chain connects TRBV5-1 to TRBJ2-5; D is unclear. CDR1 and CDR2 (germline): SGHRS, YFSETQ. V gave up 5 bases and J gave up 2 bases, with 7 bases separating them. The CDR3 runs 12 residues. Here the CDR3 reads CASSTNQETQYF. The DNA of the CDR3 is TGCGCCAGCAGTACAAATCAAGAGACCCAGTACTTC.

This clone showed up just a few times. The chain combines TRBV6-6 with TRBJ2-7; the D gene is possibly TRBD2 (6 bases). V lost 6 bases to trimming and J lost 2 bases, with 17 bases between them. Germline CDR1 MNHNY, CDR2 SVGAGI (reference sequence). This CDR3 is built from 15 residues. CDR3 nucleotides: TGTGCCAGCAGCCTCGGGGGAGAGAGGGCCTACGAGCAGTACTTC. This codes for CASSLGGERAYEQYF.